What follows is one TCR beta chain and its context. The record originates from a study of blood T cell repertoires in COVID-19. On the study more broadly: T cells, B-cell-depleted T cells, or PBMCs provided the cDNA or gDNA that served as material.

A Seattle source enrolled patients during active infection and followed them longitudinally. Authors' processing steps: By means of reference gene primer amplification, nucleated cell counts were estimated. Libraries were prepared by immunoSEQ multiplex PCR; TCRdb keeps only in-frame clonotypes and omits some of them. V, J and clone size are those of that table, while D and trimming were read from the DNA. The table has approximately 480,000 clones, 75% to 90% seen once. The sequence was collected from a man in his late teens or twenties with COVID-19, enrolled during active disease. Source material: peripheral blood.

This chain's CDR3 is CASRDTENYGYTF. The DNA for the CDR3 is TGCGCCAGCAGGGACACAGAAAACTATGGCTACACCTTC. The chain combines TRBV5-1 with TRBJ1-2; perhaps TRBD1 as D (5 bases). The ends were cut back, 5 bases at V and 2 bases at J, with 10 bases in the middle. Germline V gene data show CDR1 as SGHRS and CDR2 as YFSETQ. The CDR3 has 13 residues.